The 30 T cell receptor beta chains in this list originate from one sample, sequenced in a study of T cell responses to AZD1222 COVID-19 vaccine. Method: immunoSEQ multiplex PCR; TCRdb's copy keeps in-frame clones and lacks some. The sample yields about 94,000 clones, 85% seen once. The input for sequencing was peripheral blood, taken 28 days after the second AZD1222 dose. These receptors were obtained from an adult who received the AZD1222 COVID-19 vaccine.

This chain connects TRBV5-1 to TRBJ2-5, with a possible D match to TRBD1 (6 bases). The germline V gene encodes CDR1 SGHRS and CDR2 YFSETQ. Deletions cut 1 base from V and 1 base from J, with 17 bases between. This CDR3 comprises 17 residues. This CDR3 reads CASSLSVGRGAQETQYF. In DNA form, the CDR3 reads TGCGCCAGCAGCTTGTCGGTGGGCAGGGGCGCCCAAGAGACCCAGTACTTC.

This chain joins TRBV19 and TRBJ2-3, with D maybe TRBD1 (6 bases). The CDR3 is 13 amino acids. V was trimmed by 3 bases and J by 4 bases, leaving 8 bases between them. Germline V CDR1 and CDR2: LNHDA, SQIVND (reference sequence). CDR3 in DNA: TGTGCCAGTAGTATTGGGGGCGCAGATACGCAGTATTTT. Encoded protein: CASSIGGADTQYF. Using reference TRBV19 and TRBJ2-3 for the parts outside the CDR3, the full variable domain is DGGITQSPKYLFRKEGQNVTLSCEQNLNHDAMYWYRQDPGQGLRLIYYSQIVNDFQKGDIAEGYSVSREKKESFPLTVTSAQKNPTAFYLCASSIGGADTQYFGPGTRLTVL.

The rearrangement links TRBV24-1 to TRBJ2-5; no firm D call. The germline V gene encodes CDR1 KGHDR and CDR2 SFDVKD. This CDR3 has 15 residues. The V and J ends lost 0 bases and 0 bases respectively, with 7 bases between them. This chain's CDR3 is CATSDLRRNQETQYF. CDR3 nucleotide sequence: TGTGCCACCAGTGATTTGCGCAGGAACCAAGAGACCCAGTACTTC.

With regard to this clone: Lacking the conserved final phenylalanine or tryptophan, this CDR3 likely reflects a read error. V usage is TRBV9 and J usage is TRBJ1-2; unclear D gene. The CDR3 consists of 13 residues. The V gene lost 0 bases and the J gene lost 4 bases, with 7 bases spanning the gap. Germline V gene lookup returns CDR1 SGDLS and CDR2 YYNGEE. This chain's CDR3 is CASSVDSTYGYTS. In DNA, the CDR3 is TGTGCCAGCAGCGTAGACTCCACCTATGGCTACACCTCC.

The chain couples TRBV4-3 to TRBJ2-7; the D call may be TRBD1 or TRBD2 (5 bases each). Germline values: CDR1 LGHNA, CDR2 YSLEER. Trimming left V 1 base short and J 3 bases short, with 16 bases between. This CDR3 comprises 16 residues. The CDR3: CASSQGVGDGVYEQYF. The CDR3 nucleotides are TGCGCCAGCAGCCAAGGGGTCGGGGACGGTGTCTACGAGCAGTACTTC.

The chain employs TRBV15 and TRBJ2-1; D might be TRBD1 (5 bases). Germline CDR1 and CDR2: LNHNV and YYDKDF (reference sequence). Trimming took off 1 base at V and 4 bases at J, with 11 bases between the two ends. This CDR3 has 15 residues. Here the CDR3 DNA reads TGTGCCACCAGCAGAGCCAGGGTTACATACAATGAGCAGTTCTTC. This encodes CATSRARVTYNEQFF.

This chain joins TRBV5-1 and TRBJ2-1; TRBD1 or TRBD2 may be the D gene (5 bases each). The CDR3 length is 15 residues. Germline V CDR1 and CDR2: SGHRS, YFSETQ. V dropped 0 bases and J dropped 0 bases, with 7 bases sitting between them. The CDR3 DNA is TGCGCCAGCAGCTTGGAGGGGAGCTCCTACAATGAGCAGTTCTTC. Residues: CASSLEGSSYNEQFF.

CDR3: CASSQDASQETQYF. The CDR3 DNA follows: TGCGCCAGCAGCCAAGATGCTAGCCAAGAGACCCAGTACTTC. This chain links TRBV4-1 with TRBJ2-5; D gene unclear. Germline loops: CDR1 MGHRA, CDR2 YSYEKL. V was pared by 0 bases and J by 1 base, with 6 bases between. The CDR3 is made up of 14 amino acids.

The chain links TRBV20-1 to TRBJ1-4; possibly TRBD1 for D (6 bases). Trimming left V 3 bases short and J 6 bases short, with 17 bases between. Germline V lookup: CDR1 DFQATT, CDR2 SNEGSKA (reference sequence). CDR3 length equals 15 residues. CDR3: CSASLSGTSDEKLFF. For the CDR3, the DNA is TGCAGTGCTAGTCTCTCCGGGACATCCGATGAAAAACTGTTTTTT.

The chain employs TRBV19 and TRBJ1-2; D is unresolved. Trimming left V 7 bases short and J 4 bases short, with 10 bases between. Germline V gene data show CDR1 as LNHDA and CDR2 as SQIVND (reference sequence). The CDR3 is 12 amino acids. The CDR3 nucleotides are TGTGCCAGTACAGGACGCAGCTATGGCTACACCTTC. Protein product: CASTGRSYGYTF. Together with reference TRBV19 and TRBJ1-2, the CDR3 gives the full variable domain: DGGITQSPKYLFRKEGQNVTLSCEQNLNHDAMYWYRQDPGQGLRLIYYSQIVNDFQKGDIAEGYSVSREKKESFPLTVTSAQKNPTAFYLCASTGRSYGYTFGSGTRLTVV.

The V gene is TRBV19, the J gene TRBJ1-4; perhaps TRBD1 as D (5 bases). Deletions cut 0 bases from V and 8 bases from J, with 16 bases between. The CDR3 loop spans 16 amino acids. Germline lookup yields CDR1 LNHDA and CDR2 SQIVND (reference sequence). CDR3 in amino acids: CASSIDPGTPREKLFF. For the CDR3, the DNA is TGTGCCAGTAGTATAGACCCCGGGACCCCCCGGGAAAAACTGTTTTTT.

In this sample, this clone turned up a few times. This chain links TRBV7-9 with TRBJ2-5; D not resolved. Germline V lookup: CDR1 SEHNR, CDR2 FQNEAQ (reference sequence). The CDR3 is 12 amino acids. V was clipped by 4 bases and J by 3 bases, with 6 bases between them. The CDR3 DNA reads TGTGCCAGCAGCTCGGTAGAAGAGACCCAGTACTTC. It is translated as CASSSVEETQYF.

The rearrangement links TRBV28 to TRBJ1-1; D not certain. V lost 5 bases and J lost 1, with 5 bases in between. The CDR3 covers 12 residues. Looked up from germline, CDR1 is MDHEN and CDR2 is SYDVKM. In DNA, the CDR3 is TGTGCCAGCAGTCGACAGAACACTGAAGCTTTCTTT. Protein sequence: CASSRQNTEAFF.

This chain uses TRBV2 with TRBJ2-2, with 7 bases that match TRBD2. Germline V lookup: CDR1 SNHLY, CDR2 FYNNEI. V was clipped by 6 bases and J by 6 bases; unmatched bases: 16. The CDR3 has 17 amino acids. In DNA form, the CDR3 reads TGTGCCAGCAGGTTAGCGGGCACGAGCTTAGCTTCCGGGGAGCTGTTTTTT. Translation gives CASRLAGTSLASGELFF.

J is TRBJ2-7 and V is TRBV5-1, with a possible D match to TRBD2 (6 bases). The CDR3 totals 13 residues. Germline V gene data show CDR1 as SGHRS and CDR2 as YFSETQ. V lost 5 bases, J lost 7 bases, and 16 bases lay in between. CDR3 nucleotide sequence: TGCGCCAGCAGTCGGGGGATGAGGGTAGAGCAGTACTTC. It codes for CASSRGMRVEQYF.

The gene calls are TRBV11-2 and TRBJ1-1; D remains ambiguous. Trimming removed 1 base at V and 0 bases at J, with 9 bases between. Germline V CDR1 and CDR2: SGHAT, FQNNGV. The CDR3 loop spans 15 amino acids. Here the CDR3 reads CASSLGTLMNTEAFF. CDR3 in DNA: TGTGCCAGCAGCTTAGGAACCCTCATGAACACTGAAGCTTTCTTT.

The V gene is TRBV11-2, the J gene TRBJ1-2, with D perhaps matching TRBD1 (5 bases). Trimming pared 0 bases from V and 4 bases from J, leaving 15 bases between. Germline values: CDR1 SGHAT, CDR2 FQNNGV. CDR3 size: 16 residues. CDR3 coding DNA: TGTGCCAGCAGCTTAGATTTCCGGCAGGGCGGCTATGGCTACACCTTC. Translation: CASSLDFRQGGYGYTF.

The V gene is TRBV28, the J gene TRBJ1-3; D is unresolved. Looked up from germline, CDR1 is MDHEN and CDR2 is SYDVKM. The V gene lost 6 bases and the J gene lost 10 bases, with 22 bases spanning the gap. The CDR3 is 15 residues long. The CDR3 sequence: CASSQNRAHRGTIYF. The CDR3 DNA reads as TGTGCCAGCAGCCAAAATCGCGCTCATCGAGGTACCATATATTTT.

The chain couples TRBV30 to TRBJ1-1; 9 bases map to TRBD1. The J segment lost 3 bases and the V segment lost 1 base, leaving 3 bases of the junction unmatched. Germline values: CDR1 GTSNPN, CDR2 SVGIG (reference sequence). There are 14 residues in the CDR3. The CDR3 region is CAWSGTGVDTEAFF. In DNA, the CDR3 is TGTGCCTGGAGTGGGACAGGGGTTGACACTGAAGCTTTCTTT.

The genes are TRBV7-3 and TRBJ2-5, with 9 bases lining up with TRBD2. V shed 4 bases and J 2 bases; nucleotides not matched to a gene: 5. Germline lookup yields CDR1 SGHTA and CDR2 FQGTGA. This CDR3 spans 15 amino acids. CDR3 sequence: CASSSGTSLQETQYF. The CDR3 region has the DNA TGTGCCAGCAGCTCGGGGACTAGCTTACAAGAGACCCAGTACTTC.

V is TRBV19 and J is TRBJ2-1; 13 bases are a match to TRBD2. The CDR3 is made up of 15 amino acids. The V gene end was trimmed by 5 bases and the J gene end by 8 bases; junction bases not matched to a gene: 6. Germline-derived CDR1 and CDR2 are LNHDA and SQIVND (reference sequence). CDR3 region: CASSSTSGRFDEQFF. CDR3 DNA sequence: TGTGCCAGTAGTTCGACTAGCGGGAGGTTCGATGAGCAGTTCTTC.

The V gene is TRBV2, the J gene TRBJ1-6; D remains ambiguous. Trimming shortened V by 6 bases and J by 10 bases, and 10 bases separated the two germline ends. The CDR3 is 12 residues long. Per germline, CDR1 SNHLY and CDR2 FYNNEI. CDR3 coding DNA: TGTGCCAGCAGAGCTGATGGCTCACCCCTCCACTTT. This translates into CASRADGSPLHF.

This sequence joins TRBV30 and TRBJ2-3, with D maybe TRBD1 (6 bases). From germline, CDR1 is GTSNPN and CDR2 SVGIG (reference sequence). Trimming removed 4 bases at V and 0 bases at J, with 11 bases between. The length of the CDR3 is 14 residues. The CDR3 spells CAWTPRGSTDTQYF. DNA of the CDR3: TGTGCCTGGACCCCCAGGGGTAGCACAGATACGCAGTATTTT.

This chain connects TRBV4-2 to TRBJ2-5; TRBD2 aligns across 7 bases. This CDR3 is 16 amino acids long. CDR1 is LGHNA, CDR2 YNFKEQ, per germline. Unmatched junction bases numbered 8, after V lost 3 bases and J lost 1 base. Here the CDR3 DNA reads TGTGCCAGCAGCCAGGGGGTGGCTAGCGGCCAAGAGACCCAGTACTTC. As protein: CASSQGVASGQETQYF.

In DNA, the CDR3 is TGTGCCAGCAGAAATAGAAGGATAGGGGGAGTCCAAGAGACCCAGTACTTC. It codes for CASRNRRIGGVQETQYF. The V gene is TRBV7-8, the J gene TRBJ2-5; D might be TRBD1 (6 bases). Looked up from germline, CDR1 is SGHVS and CDR2 is FQNEAQ. Trimming pared 6 bases from V and 1 base from J, leaving 21 bases between. This CDR3 has 17 residues.

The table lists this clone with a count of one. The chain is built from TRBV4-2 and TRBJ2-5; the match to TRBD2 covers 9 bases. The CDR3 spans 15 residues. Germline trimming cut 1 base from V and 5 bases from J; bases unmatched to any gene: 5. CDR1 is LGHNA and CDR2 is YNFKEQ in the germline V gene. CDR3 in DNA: TGTGCCAGCAGCCAAGGCGGGGGGGCCGAGGAGACCCAGTACTTC. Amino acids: CASSQGGGAEETQYF.

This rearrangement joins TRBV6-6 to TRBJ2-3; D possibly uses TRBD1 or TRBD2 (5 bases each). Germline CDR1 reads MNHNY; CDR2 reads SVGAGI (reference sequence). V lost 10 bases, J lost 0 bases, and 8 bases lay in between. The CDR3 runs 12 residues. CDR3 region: CATRGSTDTQYF. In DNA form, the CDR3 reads TGTGCCACGAGGGGCAGCACAGATACGCAGTATTTT.

This CDR3 is CASSWTDVNTEAFF. CDR3 nucleotides: TGTGCCAGCAGTTGGACAGACGTGAACACTGAAGCTTTCTTT. This chain joins TRBV5-5 and TRBJ1-1; D is possibly TRBD1 (6 bases). This CDR3 spans 14 amino acids. Germline V lookup: CDR1 SGHKS, CDR2 YYEKEE (reference sequence). Trimming took off 5 bases at V and 0 bases at J, with 11 bases between the two ends.

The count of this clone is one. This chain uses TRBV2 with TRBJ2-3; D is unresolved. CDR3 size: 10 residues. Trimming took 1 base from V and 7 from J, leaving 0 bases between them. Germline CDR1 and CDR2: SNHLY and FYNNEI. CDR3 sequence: CASSEDTQYF. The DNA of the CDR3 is TGTGCCAGCAGTGAAGATACGCAGTATTTT.

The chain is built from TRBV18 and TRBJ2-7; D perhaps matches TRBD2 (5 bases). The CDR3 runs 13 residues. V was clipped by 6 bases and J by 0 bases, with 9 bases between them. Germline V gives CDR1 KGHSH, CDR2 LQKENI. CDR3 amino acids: CASSFGISYEQYF. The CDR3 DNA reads TGTGCCAGCTCTTTCGGGATCTCCTACGAGCAGTACTTC.